The sample holds many counts of the clone carrying this T cell receptor (beta chain). What it recognizes is unknown. Time point here: patch test 1, 2 weeks after DPC sensitization. Treatment meaning: therapeutic diphenylcyclopropenone sensitization with weekly scalp DPC. Each patch test followed a blood draw. It was unfractionated whole blood from which total RNA was extracted. TCRdb re-called the RACE reads with MiXCR, one entry per CDR3 protein. The sample has some 380,000 distinct CDR3 sequences; approximately 5.1% are singletons. The data stem from a study of human T cells and chemical hapten exposure. Study-wide results and limits: Expanded TCRs made up significantly more big CDR3 similarity clusters than controls did. The study found that PT1 expanded TCR counts correlated positively with patch test score.

Germline lookup yields CDR1 SQVTM and CDR2 ANQGSEA. The CDR3 is 14 residues long. V was pared by 4 bases and J by 1 base, with 1 base of the junction left unmatched. This chain uses TRBV29-1 with TRBJ1-1, with TRBD1 identical over 12 bases. This clonotype was obtained from a woman aged 50 to 60 with alopecia areata. Some clones in this sample may be carry-over from other donors' samples. The sample was whole blood, taken in connection with sensitization to the hapten diphenylcyclopropenone (DPC). CDR3 loop: CSVGGQGANTEAFF. CDR3 nucleotide sequence: TGCAGCGTTGGGGGACAGGGGGCGAACACTGAAGCTTTCTTT.